The 2 T cell receptor beta chains below were found in one sample sequenced in a study of tumor-infiltrating lymphocytes in primary liver carcinoma. Germline DNA was extracted alongside blood RNA, which was obtained from unsorted whole blood. TCR beta cDNA was prepared out of about 530 ng total RNA by means of a constant-region primer. A slightly modified ARM-PCR protocol with three nested multiplex PCR rounds produced these TCR beta libraries. With TRBV1-TRBV30 forward primers and a C-beta reverse primer, the first two PCR rounds were run for approximately 10 cycles each. TCRdb ran MiXCR on the multiplex PCR reads and lists one entry per CDR3 protein. The sample records approximately 340,000 distinct CDR3 sequences, about 65% being singletons. Specimen: peripheral blood. All receptors derive from a middle-aged man with primary liver carcinoma and hepatitis B virus infection.

Note on this clonotype: The CDR3 does not end in the conserved phenylalanine or tryptophan, so this is likely a read error. The genes are TRBV6-5 and TRBJ2-2; 9 positions agree with TRBD2. V shed 5 bases and J 2 bases; nucleotides not matched to a gene: 6. CDR1 and CDR2 from the germline V gene are MNHEY and SVGAGI. CDR3 size: 16 residues. CDR3 region: CASSVGSGGNTGELFL. CDR3 sequence (DNA): TGTGCCAGCAGTGTAGGTAGCGGGGGAAACACCGGGGAGCTGTTTTTA.

In this sample, this clonotype turned up many times. V usage is TRBV12-3 or TRBV12-4 and J usage is TRBJ1-2, with a weak D call TRBD1 (5 bases). The CDR3 covers 17 residues. The V and J ends lost 4 bases and 4 bases respectively, with 22 bases between them. CDR3 sequence (DNA): TGTGCCAGCAGTTCTGGGGGACCGGGGCAGAAAGTCTATGGCTACACCTTC. Translation: CASSSGGPGQKVYGYTF.